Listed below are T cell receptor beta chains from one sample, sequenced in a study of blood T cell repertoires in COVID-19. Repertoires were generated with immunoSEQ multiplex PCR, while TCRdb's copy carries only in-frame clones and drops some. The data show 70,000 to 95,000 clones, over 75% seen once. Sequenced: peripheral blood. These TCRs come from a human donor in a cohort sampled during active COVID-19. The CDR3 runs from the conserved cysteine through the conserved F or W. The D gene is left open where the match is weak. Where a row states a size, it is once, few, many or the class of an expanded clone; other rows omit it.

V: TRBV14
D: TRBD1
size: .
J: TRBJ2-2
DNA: TGTGCCAGCAGCCGATCAGGGGGAAGAACCGGGGAGCTGTTTTTT
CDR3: CASSRSGGRTGELFF

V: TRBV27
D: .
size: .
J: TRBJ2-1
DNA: TGTGCCAGCACGCCTAACTCCTACAATGAGCAGTTCTTC
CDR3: CASTPNSYNEQFF

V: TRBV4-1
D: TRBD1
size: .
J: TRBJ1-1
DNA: TGCGCCAGCAGCCAACGACAGGGGAACACTGAAGCTTTCTTT
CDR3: CASSQRQGNTEAFF

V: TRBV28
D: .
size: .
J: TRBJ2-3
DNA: TGTGCCAGCAGAAAACTAGCCGATACGCAGTATTTT
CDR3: CASRKLADTQYF

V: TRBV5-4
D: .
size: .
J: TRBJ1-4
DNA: TGTGCCAGCAGCTATGGGACTCTGGCTAATGAAAAACTGTTTTTT
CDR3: CASSYGTLANEKLFF

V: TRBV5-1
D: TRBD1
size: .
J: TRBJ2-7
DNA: TGCGCCAGCAGCTGGACAGGGTTCGCTAACGAGCAGTACTTC
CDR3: CASSWTGFANEQYF

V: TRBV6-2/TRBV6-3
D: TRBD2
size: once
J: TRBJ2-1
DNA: TGTGCCAGCAGTTACGGCTCCAGCGGGGGTGGCAATGAGCAGTTCTTC
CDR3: CASSYGSSGGGNEQFF

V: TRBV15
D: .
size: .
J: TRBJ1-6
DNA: TGTGCCACCAGCAGAAACAATAATTCACCCCTCCACTTT
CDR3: CATSRNNNSPLHF

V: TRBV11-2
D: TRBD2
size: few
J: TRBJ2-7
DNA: TGTGCCAGCAGCTTAGTCAATTGGGCGAGGGGCGGGGGAACCTACGAGCAGTACTTC
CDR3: CASSLVNWARGGGTYEQYF

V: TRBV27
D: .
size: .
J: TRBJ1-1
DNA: TGTGCCAGCAGTTTAGCGAGCTTGAACACTGAAGCTTTCTTT
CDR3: CASSLASLNTEAFF

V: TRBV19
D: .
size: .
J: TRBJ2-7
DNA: TGTGCCAGTAGTATTCAGGGTTCCTACGAGCAGTACTTC
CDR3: CASSIQGSYEQYF

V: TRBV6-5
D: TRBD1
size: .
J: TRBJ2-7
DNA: TGTGCCAGCTCGTTGGACAGGGGTTACGAGCAGTACTTC
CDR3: CASSLDRGYEQYF

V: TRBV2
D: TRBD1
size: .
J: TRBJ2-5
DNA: TGTGCCAGCAGTGAAACAGGGGATGTAGAGACCCAGTACTTC
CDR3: CASSETGDVETQYF

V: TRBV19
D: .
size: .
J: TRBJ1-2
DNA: TGTGCCAGTAGTATAGAGGGCAGCTATGGCTACACCTTC
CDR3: CASSIEGSYGYTF

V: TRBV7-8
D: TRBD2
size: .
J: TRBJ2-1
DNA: TGTGCCAGCAGCCCCTTTGGCGGGGGGTCCTACTACAATGAGCAGTTCTTC
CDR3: CASSPFGGGSYYNEQFF

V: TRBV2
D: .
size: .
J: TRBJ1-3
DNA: TGTGCCAGCAGTGAAGCCGGGGGAAACACCATATATTTT
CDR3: CASSEAGGNTIYF

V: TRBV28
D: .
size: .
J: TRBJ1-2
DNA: TGTGCCAGTCAAACAGGGACGGTAGGAGGCTACACCTTC
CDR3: CASQTGTVGGYTF

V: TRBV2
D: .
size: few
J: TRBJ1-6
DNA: TGTGCCTCACAAGAGTGGGACACCTATAATTCACCCCTCCACTTT
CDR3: CASQEWDTYNSPLHF

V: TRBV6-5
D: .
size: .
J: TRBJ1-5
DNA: TGTGCCAGCATCCGCGGGGACTCAAAGGGTCAGCCCCAGCATTTT
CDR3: CASIRGDSKGQPQHF

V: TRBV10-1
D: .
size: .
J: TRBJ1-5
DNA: TGCGCCAGCAGCGTCCGCCGGGACACTATCTATCAGCCCCAGCATTTT
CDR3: CASSVRRDTIYQPQHF

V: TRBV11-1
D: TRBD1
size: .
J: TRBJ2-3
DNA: TGTGCCAGCAGCCCCCCTGGACAGGGGGTAACAGATACGCAGTATTTT
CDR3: CASSPPGQGVTDTQYF

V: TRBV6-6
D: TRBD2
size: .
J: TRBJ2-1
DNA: TGTGCCAGCACCAGACTAGCGGGGGGTTATGAGCAGTTCTTC
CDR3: CASTRLAGGYEQFF

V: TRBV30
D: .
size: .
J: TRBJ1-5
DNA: TGTGCCTGGAGTTATTTAAGCAATCAGCCCCAGCATTTT
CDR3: CAWSYLSNQPQHF

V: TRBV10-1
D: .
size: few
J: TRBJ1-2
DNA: TGCGCCAGCAGTGACGGACAGTTCCATGGCTACACCTTC
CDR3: CASSDGQFHGYTF

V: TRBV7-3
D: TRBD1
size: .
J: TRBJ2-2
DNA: TGTGCCAGCACCTCCTCAGGGACAGGGGTGTACGGGGAGCTGTTTTTT
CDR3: CASTSSGTGVYGELFF

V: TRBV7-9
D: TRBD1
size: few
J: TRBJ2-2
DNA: TGTGCCAGCAGCTTACTCCCACGGCAGGGGGCCACCGGGGAGCTGTTTTTT
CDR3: CASSLLPRQGATGELFF

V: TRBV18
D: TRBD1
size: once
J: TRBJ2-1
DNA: TGTGCCAGCTCACCACCGGTTCAGGGGGCAGAAAATGAGCAGTTCTTC
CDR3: CASSPPVQGAENEQFF

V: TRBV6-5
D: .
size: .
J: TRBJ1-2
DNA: TGTGCCAGCGGGATTCTATGGGGAGGCTATGGCTACACCTTC
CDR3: CASGILWGGYGYTF

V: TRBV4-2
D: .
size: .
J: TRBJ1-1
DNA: TGTGCCAGCAGCCAAGACCCGAGGAACACTGAAGCTTTCTTT
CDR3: CASSQDPRNTEAFF

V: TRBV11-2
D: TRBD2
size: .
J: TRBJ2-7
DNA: TGTGCCAGCAGCTCCGGAGCGGGGGGGCCCTACGAGCAGTACTTC
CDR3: CASSSGAGGPYEQYF

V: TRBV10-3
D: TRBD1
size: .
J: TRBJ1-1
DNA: TGTGCCACACAGGGGAGGACTGAAGCTTTCTTT
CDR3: CATQGRTEAFF

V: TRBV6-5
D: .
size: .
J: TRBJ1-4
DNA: TGTGCCAGCAGTAGGTTTCAGGGTAGGAACGAAAAACTGTTTTTT
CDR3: CASSRFQGRNEKLFF

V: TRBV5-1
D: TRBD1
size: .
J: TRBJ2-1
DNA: TGCGCCAGCAGCACATGGACAGGGGGCACTGAGCAGTTCTTC
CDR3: CASSTWTGGTEQFF

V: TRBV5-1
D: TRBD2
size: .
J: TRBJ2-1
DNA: TGCGCCAGCAGCTGGACTAGCAGGGTGGACAATGAGCAGTTCTTC
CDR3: CASSWTSRVDNEQFF

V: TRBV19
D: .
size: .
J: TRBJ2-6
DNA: TGTGCCAGTAGTGCGGGACAGACCTCTGGGGCCAACGTCCTGACTTTC
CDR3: CASSAGQTSGANVLTF

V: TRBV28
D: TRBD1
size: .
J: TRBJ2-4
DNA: TGTGCCACCTACAGGGGTGGGGACATTCAGTACTTC
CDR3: CATYRGGDIQYF

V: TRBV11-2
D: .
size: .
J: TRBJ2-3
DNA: TGTGCCAGCAGCCCGTCTGTCCCCTCCACAGATACGCAGTATTTT
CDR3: CASSPSVPSTDTQYF

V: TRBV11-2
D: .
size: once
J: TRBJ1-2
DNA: TGTGCCAGCAGCCGGTCCTTCGGGTTCCGTAGGTATGGCTACACCTTC
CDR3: CASSRSFGFRRYGYTF

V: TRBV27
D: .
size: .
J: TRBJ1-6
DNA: TGTGCCAGCAGTCCCCCTCCCGGCCGACAGAATTATAATTCACCCCTCCACTTT
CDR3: CASSPPPGRQNYNSPLHF

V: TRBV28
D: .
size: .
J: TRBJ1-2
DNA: TGTGCCAGCAGTTTACCAGGGTTCTATGGCTACACCTTC
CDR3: CASSLPGFYGYTF

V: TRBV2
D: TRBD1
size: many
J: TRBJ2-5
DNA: TGTGCCAGCAGGGGACAGGGAGAGACCCAGTACTTC
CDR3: CASRGQGETQYF

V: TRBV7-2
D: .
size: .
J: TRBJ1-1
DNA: TGTGCCAGCAGCTGGTCGACAGCGTCGGACACTGAAGCTTTCTTT
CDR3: CASSWSTASDTEAFF

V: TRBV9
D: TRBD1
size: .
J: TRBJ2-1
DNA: TGTGCCAGCAGCCCACACAGGGGGCTGACCTACAATGAGCAGTTCTTC
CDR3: CASSPHRGLTYNEQFF

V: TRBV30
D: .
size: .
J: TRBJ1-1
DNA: TGTGCCTGGAGTTCTTACATGAACACTGAAGCTTTCTTT
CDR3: CAWSSYMNTEAFF

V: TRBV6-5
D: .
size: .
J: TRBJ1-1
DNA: TGTGCCAGCAGTTACGTGGGGGAGGGCACTGAAGCTTTCTTT
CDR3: CASSYVGEGTEAFF

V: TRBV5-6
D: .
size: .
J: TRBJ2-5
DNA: TGTGCCAGCAGCTTACAGCAAGAGACCCAGTACTTC
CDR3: CASSLQQETQYF

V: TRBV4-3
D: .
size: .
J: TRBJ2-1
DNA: TGCGCCAGCAGCCCGCTAGCAGAAAGCTCCTACAATGAGCAGTTCTTC
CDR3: CASSPLAESSYNEQFF

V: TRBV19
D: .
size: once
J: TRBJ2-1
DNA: TGTGCCAGTATAGAGTCGCGGGATTCGGGTGAGCAGTTCTTC
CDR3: CASIESRDSGEQFF